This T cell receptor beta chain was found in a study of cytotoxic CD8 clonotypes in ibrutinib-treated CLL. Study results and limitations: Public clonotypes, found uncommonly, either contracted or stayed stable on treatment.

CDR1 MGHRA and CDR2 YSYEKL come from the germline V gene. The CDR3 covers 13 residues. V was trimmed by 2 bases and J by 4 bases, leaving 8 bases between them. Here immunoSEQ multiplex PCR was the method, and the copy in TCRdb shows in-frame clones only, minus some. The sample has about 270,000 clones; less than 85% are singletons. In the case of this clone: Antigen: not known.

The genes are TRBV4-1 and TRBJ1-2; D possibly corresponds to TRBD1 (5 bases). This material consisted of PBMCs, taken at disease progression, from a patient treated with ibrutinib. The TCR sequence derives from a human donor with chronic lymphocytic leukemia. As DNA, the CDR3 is TGCGCCAGCAGCCAACCAGGGACCTATGGCTACACCTTC. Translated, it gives CASSQPGTYGYTF.